Sequencing of this T cell receptor (beta chain) was carried out in a study of blood T cell repertoires in COVID-19. About the study: Italy, Spain and the United States were the sources of the convalescent and acute COVID-19 samples. PBMCs, B-cell-depleted T cells, or T cells provided the cDNA or gDNA that made up the material.

This clone has just a few counts. Per the study methods: Quantification of nucleated cells was approximated via reference gene primer amplification. Sequencing used immunoSEQ multiplex PCR; TCRdb keeps in-frame clones, though not all of them. From that table come the V and J calls and clone size; the DNA was used to work out D and trimming. The top ten hold roughly 18% of the sample, which has some 99,000 clones, less than 85% seen once. The sequence was obtained from a woman aged 55-69 years with acute or convalescent COVID-19. Material: peripheral blood.

The DNA of the CDR3 is TGTGCCATCGGCGGAGGTGGTAATTCACCCCTCCACTTT. Translating it yields CAIGGGGNSPLHF. This chain uses TRBV10-3 with TRBJ1-6, with unresolved D. CDR1 is ENHRY and CDR2 is SYGVKD in the germline V gene. V shed 8 bases and J shed 6 bases, with 11 bases lying between them. The CDR3 loop spans 13 amino acids.